This T cell receptor (beta chain) is drawn from a study of T cells expressing NK-cell markers. In the study overall: Seropositivity for HCMV was found in most of the eight sequenced donors, with one seronegative.

Study findings and constraints: In about 6 donors, dominant NKG2C+ clonotypes were roughly 1.0-8% of CD8+ T cells. Clarity on HCMV specificity was lacking for the expanded NKG2C+ T cell clones.

UMI-tagged 5'RACE template switching yielded the TCR beta cDNA. TCRdb reprocessed the 5' RACE reads; each CDR3 protein has one entry and no DNA is given. The sample table sets out 350,000 to 450,000 distinct CDR3 sequences. As to this clonotype: The antigen is unknown.

The clonotype was recovered from a man aged 18 to 69 in good health. The sample comprised blood T cells: a sorted CD56 or NKG2C T cell subset, CD4+ or CD8+ T cells, or bulk PBMC T cells (not recorded which).

The CDR3 is CASSLYRAGRIEQYF. The J gene is TRBJ2-7, the V gene TRBV28; the D call of TRBD1 rests on TCRdb alone, since no DNA is present to check it. The CDR3 totals 15 residues. Germline V gene sequence: CDR1 MDHEN, CDR2 SYDVKM. The variable domain in full, with the rest retrieved from reference TRBV28 and TRBJ2-7, is DVKVTQSSRYLVKRTGEKVFLECVQDMDHENMFWYRQDPGLGLRLIYFSYDVKMKEKGDIPEGYSVSREKKERFSLILESASTNQTSMYLCASSLYRAGRIEQYFGPGTRLTVT.